This T cell receptor beta chain was profiled in a study of blood T cell repertoires in COVID-19. Turning to the study itself: The origin of the acute and convalescent COVID-19 samples was the United States, Italy and Spain.

TCRdb's copy holds only in-frame clones and misses some; the assay was immunoSEQ multiplex PCR. The profile covers around 100,000 clones, with roughly 90% appearing a single time and roughly 7.4% taken by the ten largest. The TCR originated in a man under 40 in a cohort sampled during active COVID-19. The sequenced sample consisted of peripheral blood.

CDR3 amino acids: CASSYSPGAGNTIYF. The DNA for the CDR3 is TGTGCCAGCAGTTACTCGCCAGGGGCAGGAAACACCATATATTTT. The rearrangement joins TRBV6-5 to TRBJ1-3; D perhaps matches TRBD1 (6 bases). Trimming took off 0 bases at V and 4 bases at J, with 10 bases between the two ends. This CDR3 spans 15 amino acids. Germline V gene sequence: CDR1 MNHEY, CDR2 SVGAGI.